The next 29 T cell receptor beta chains were all read from a single sample in a study of T cells expressing NK-cell markers. TCRdb re-called the 5' RACE reads and gives one entry per CDR3 protein, without DNA. Recorded for this sample: roughly 160,000 distinct CDR3 sequences. The specimen sequenced was blood T cells: a sorted CD56 or NKG2C T cell subset, CD4+ or CD8+ T cells, or bulk PBMC T cells (not recorded which). The receptors originated from a woman aged 18 to 75 in good health.

The chain carries TRBV5-4 and TRBJ2-1. The CDR3 is made up of 12 amino acids. Germline V gives CDR1 SGHNT, CDR2 YYREEE (reference sequence). The CDR3 region is CASSSTTGEQFF.

The V gene is TRBV27, the J gene TRBJ2-7; the D call of TRBD1 rests on TCRdb alone, since no DNA is present to check it. CDR1 MNHEY and CDR2 SMNVEV come from the germline V gene (reference sequence). This CDR3 has 15 amino acids. The CDR3: CASSRGRTGGYEQYF.

The V and J genes are TRBV2 and TRBJ1-2; absent DNA, TCRdb's TRBD1 call cannot be checked. The CDR3 length is 13 residues. CDR1 and CDR2 (germline): SNHLY, FYNNEI. This CDR3 is CASKEGSGNGYTF.

The V call is TRBV29-1, the J call TRBJ2-6. The CDR3 has 13 amino acids. Germline V gene sequence: CDR1 SQVTM, CDR2 ANQGSEA. CDR3: CSVVRSGANVLTF.

The gene calls are TRBV5-1 and TRBJ1-6; TCRdb lists TRBD1, though no DNA is available to test this call. This CDR3 comprises 15 residues. The V gene's germline CDR1 is SGHRS and CDR2 YFSETQ. The CDR3 region is CASSLLGAQGSPLHF.

The J gene is TRBJ2-2, the V gene TRBV5-1; TCRdb names TRBD2, which stays unverified in the absence of DNA. The CDR3 spans 14 residues. CDR1 and CDR2 (germline): SGHRS, YFSETQ. Here the CDR3 reads CASSEGLNTGELFF.

This sequence joins TRBV5-1 and TRBJ2-7; TCRdb outputs TRBD1, but without DNA this stays unchecked. The CDR3 loop spans 13 amino acids. CDR1 and CDR2 (germline): SGHRS, YFSETQ. Here the CDR3 reads CASSGGTDGKEYF.

CDR3: CASSTRRLAENTGELFF. V gene TRBV5-1 combines with J gene TRBJ2-2; TCRdb's D call of TRBD2 is untestable without DNA. The germline V gene encodes CDR1 SGHRS and CDR2 YFSETQ. The CDR3 loop spans 17 amino acids.

V gene TRBV28 combines with J gene TRBJ1-1; TCRdb lists TRBD1, though no DNA is available to test this call. CDR1 is MDHEN, CDR2 SYDVKM, per germline. The CDR3 consists of 16 residues. The CDR3 sequence is CASSSQPGGNNTEAFF. The variable domain in full, completed from reference TRBV28 and TRBJ1-1, reads DVKVTQSSRYLVKRTGEKVFLECVQDMDHENMFWYRQDPGLGLRLIYFSYDVKMKEKGDIPEGYSVSREKKERFSLILESASTNQTSMYLCASSSQPGGNNTEAFFGQGTRLTVV.

The chain is built from TRBV7-2 and TRBJ1-2; TCRdb names TRBD1, which stays unverified in the absence of DNA. This CDR3 has 13 amino acids. Germline lookup yields CDR1 SGHTA and CDR2 FQGNSA. This CDR3 reads CASSLDSSGGYTF.

The chain combines TRBV9 with TRBJ2-1; TCRdb reports TRBD2, a call that lacks DNA to check it against. Germline assignment: CDR1 SGDLS and CDR2 YYNGEE. The length of the CDR3 is 18 residues. The chain's CDR3 is CASSALLTGSGTYNEQFF.

The chain is built from TRBV13 and TRBJ2-1; TCRdb returns TRBD1, unconfirmable since there is no DNA. Germline assignment: CDR1 PRHDT and CDR2 FYEKMQ (reference sequence). The CDR3 runs 16 residues. CDR3 in amino acids: CASSLKSPGQGYEQFF.

The chain couples TRBV19 to TRBJ1-6; TCRdb gives TRBD1 as the D gene, but with no DNA this cannot be confirmed. From germline, CDR1 is LNHDA and CDR2 SQIVND (reference sequence). The CDR3 is 13 residues long. The CDR3 loop reads CASRPGTNSPLHF.

The chain uses TRBV5-1 and TRBJ2-3; TCRdb's D gene call, TRBD2, goes unchecked for lack of DNA. The CDR3 is made up of 14 amino acids. CDR1 is SGHRS, CDR2 YFSETQ, per germline. This chain's CDR3 is CASTTSGGRDTQYF.

The V call is TRBV18, the J call TRBJ1-4; TCRdb returns TRBD1, unconfirmable since there is no DNA. This CDR3 is 17 amino acids long. Germline V gives CDR1 KGHSH, CDR2 LQKENI. CDR3 in amino acids: CASSPPGQGARNEKLFF.

The rearrangement uses TRBV2 and TRBJ1-4. This CDR3 has 13 amino acids. Germline V lookup: CDR1 SNHLY, CDR2 FYNNEI. The CDR3 sequence is CAGRDSQNEKLFF.

The rearrangement links TRBV28 to TRBJ2-6. Germline V gene lookup returns CDR1 MDHEN and CDR2 SYDVKM. The length of the CDR3 is 17 residues. The CDR3: CASSREVPSSGANVLTF.

The chain employs TRBV11-2 and TRBJ2-3; TCRdb outputs TRBD2, but without DNA this stays unchecked. The CDR3 is made up of 20 amino acids. Germline V lookup: CDR1 SGHAT, CDR2 FQNNGV. The chain's CDR3 is CASSLEPGLAGFSSTDTQYF.

CDR3 loop: CASSSSDTHQETQYF. The chain links TRBV5-1 to TRBJ2-5; checking the TCRdb D call of TRBD2 is not possible without DNA. CDR1 is SGHRS, CDR2 YFSETQ, per germline. This CDR3 has 15 amino acids.

The chain's CDR3 is CASSLGRLDHEQFF. The chain employs TRBV12-3 or TRBV12-4 and TRBJ2-1; TCRdb's D gene call, TRBD2, goes unchecked for lack of DNA. The CDR3 loop spans 14 amino acids.

The V call is TRBV6-1, the J call TRBJ2-7; TCRdb proposes TRBD1, but this gene call is untestable without DNA. The CDR3 contains 14 residues. Germline V CDR1 and CDR2: MNHNS, SASEGT. CDR3 amino acids: CASSRQPTGYEQYF.

The chain is built from TRBV29-1 and TRBJ1-4. The CDR3 is made up of 14 amino acids. Germline assignment: CDR1 SQVTM and CDR2 ANQGSEA. CDR3 region: CSVKWTPTNEKLFF.

The chain recombines TRBV3-1 with TRBJ2-2; TCRdb indicates TRBD2, and absent DNA this call remains unverified. This CDR3 has 18 amino acids. Germline values: CDR1 LGHDT, CDR2 YNNKEL (reference sequence). The CDR3 spells CASSRLRDSLARTGELFF.

The V call is TRBV12-3 or TRBV12-4, the J call TRBJ2-7; lacking DNA, the TRBD1 call made by TCRdb goes unchecked. The CDR3 has 14 amino acids. CDR3 amino acids: CASSLGTATSEQYF.

V usage is TRBV28 and J usage is TRBJ1-6; lacking DNA, the TRBD1 call made by TCRdb goes unchecked. The CDR3 covers 15 residues. Germline lookup yields CDR1 MDHEN and CDR2 SYDVKM. The chain's CDR3 is CASSLADRGGSPLHF.

V is TRBV20-1 and J is TRBJ2-7; TCRdb picks TRBD2, but there is no DNA to check that call. There are 15 residues in the CDR3. Germline V CDR1 and CDR2: DFQATT, SNEGSKA (reference sequence). The CDR3 loop is CSARDRASGSHEQYF.

The chain carries TRBV7-2 and TRBJ1-1; lacking DNA, the TRBD1 call made by TCRdb goes unchecked. Germline CDR1 SGHTA, CDR2 FQGNSA. CDR3 length: 14 amino acids. The CDR3 here is CASGKTAGARRAFF.

The gene calls are TRBV28 and TRBJ2-3; the TCRdb call, TRBD2, lacks DNA for checking. Germline values: CDR1 MDHEN, CDR2 SYDVKM. The CDR3 spans 16 residues. CDR3 region: CASSLGLATSTDTQYF.

The chain is built from TRBV20-1 and TRBJ2-7; TCRdb designates TRBD1, a call that cannot be tested without DNA. The germline V gene has CDR1 DFQATT and CDR2 SNEGSKA (reference sequence). The CDR3 loop spans 16 amino acids. The CDR3 sequence: CSARKGQGNFPYEQYF.